The source of this T cell receptor (beta chain) is a study of Ad26.COV2.S vaccination and SARS-CoV-2 variants. Findings and caveats of the study: Those who received the vaccine showed greater spike-specific TCR breadth than those given placebo.

Measured with immunoSEQ multiplex PCR; TCRdb has only the in-frame clones, and not every one. The sample lists some 480,000 clones, roughly 87% occurring once. Germline-derived CDR1 and CDR2 are SGHTA and FQGTGA. CDR3 length: 13 amino acids. After removal of 3 bases from V and 3 bases from J, the junction contained 0 bases not matched to a gene. Noted treatment: around 19 received Ad26.COV2.S at low or high dose, single or two shots; roughly five received placebo; per-sample allocation not given. It was on day 63 after the first vaccine or placebo injection that samples were taken. Remarks on this clone: The antigen is not known.

The clonotype originates from a person aged 18-65 years who received the Ad26.COV2.S COVID-19 vaccine or a placebo. The chain employs TRBV7-3 and TRBJ1-2; 8 bases are shared with TRBD1. The source material was peripheral blood, sampled in a trial of Ad26.COV2.S vaccine versus placebo. Written as DNA, the CDR3 is TGTGCCAGCAGCTTGACAGGGGACTATGGCTACACCTTC. It yields the protein CASSLTGDYGYTF.